This entry concerns a single T cell receptor beta chain. The antigen is not known. This sample is part of a study of cytomegalovirus exposure and HLA in healthy donors. Notes on the study in general: Roughly 170 TCR beta chains were listed as cytomegalovirus-associated.

PCR involved 60 Vbeta and 13 Jbeta primers. The assay was immunoSEQ multiplex PCR, and TCRdb's table has in-frame clones only and misses some. Altogether 100,000 to 150,000 clones are present, about 80% being singletons, with the ten largest covering roughly 2%. The source is a man aged 18 to 35 in good health and CMV-seronegative. Material for sequencing was PBMCs.

CDR3 DNA sequence: TGTGCCAGCAGTCTGCTAGCGGGAGGGAACACCGGGGAGCTGTTTTTT. Its translation is CASSLLAGGNTGELFF. The chain uses TRBV28 and TRBJ2-2, with 11 bases matching TRBD2. The CDR3 covers 16 residues. Per germline, CDR1 MDHEN and CDR2 SYDVKM. J was trimmed by 1 base and V by 5 bases; bases with no gene match: 3.